The 23 T cell receptor beta chains in this list originate from one sample, sequenced in a study of T cell responses to AZD1222 COVID-19 vaccine. Profiled with immunoSEQ multiplex PCR; TCRdb holds only in-frame clones, not every one. Among 60,000 to 100,000 clones listed, about nine tenths were seen once. This specimen was peripheral blood, taken on day 0 of AZD1222 vaccination. The receptor source for this set is an adult in good health.

This clone is a singleton in its sample. This chain joins TRBV5-8 and TRBJ1-3; D remains unclear. CDR3 length: 15 residues. Deletions cut 0 bases from V and 3 bases from J, with 10 bases between. Germline assignment: CDR1 SGHTS and CDR2 YDEGEE. The CDR3 DNA follows: TGTGCCAGCAGCTTGGGCGTTCGGGATGGAAACACCATATATTTT. Encoded protein: CASSLGVRDGNTIYF.

The V call is TRBV6-1, the J call TRBJ1-5, with TRBD1 identical over 9 bases. The CDR3 is 16 amino acids. After removal of 0 bases from V and 10 bases from J, the junction contained 10 bases not matched to a gene. Per the germline V gene, CDR1 is MNHNS and CDR2 is SASEGT. In DNA form, the CDR3 reads TGTGCCAGCAGTGAAGCGCTAGGGGACAGGGTCAAACCCCAGCATTTT. Protein product: CASSEALGDRVKPQHF.

The chain links TRBV6-6 to TRBJ2-5, with unresolved D. CDR1 is MNHNY and CDR2 is SVGAGI in the germline V gene (reference sequence). Trimming stripped 10 bases from V and 1 base from J, with 10 bases between. The CDR3 is 12 residues long. CDR3 in DNA: TGTGCCACCTCCAAGGCCCAAGAGACCCAGTACTTC. It is translated as CATSKAQETQYF.

The chain couples TRBV2 to TRBJ2-7; 8 nucleotides line up with TRBD1. J gave up 5 bases and V 11 bases, and 11 bases lay outside the gene matches. CDR1 and CDR2 (germline): SNHLY, FYNNEI. The CDR3 runs 13 residues. The CDR3 DNA reads TGTGCCGGAGCTCCCAGGGGGCCAGACGAGCAGTACTTC. This sequence encodes CAGAPRGPDEQYF.

This clone was counted a few times. The V gene is TRBV24-1, the J gene TRBJ1-1; 11 bases agree with TRBD1. Germline CDR1 is KGHDR and CDR2 is SFDVKD. The ends lost 7 bases at V and 4 bases at J; junction bases unmatched: 7. The CDR3 is 15 amino acids. This chain's CDR3 is CATRGQGAQSTEAFF. CDR3 DNA: TGTGCCACCAGAGGACAGGGGGCGCAAAGCACTGAAGCTTTCTTT.

The table lists this clone with a count of one. The genes are TRBV3-1 (or the pseudogene TRBV3-2) and TRBJ2-1, with D unclear. CDR3 length: 15 amino acids. Trimming took 4 bases from V and 0 from J, leaving 10 bases between them. The V gene's germline CDR1 is LGHDT and CDR2 YNNKEL (reference sequence). CDR3 loop: CASSLPLSSYNEQFF. CDR3 coding DNA: TGTGCCAGCAGCCTCCCCCTGAGCTCCTACAATGAGCAGTTCTTC.

The table lists this clone with a count of one. J is TRBJ1-4 and V is TRBV11-2, with D possibly matching TRBD1 (6 bases). V was pared by 5 bases and J by 4 bases, with 14 bases between. Germline values: CDR1 SGHAT, CDR2 FQNNGV. The CDR3 sequence is 15 residues long. This CDR3 is CASSNAGVGNEKLFF. CDR3 bases: TGTGCCAGCAGCAACGCAGGGGTGGGTAATGAAAAACTGTTTTTT. The whole variable domain, filled in from reference TRBV11-2 and TRBJ1-4, reads EAGVAQSPRYKIIEKRQSVAFWCNPISGHATLYWYQQILGQGPKLLIQFQNNGVVDDSQLPKDRFSAERLKGVDSTLKIQPAKLEDSAVYLCASSNAGVGNEKLFFGSGTQLSVL.

The chain links TRBV13 to TRBJ2-7, with 8 bases lining up with TRBD2. V trimming: 5 bases; J trimming: 0 bases; junction bases outside the gene matches: 3. Germline-derived CDR1 and CDR2 are PRHDT and FYEKMQ (reference sequence). There are 14 residues in the CDR3. The CDR3 region is CASSLSGSSYEQYF. The CDR3 DNA sequence: TGTGCCAGCAGCCTCAGCGGGAGCTCCTACGAGCAGTACTTC. The full variable domain, completed using reference TRBV13 and TRBJ2-7, is AAGVIQSPRHLIKEKRETATLKCYPIPRHDTVYWYQQGPGQDPQFLISFYEKMQSDKGSIPDRFSAQQFSDYHSELNMSSLELGDSALYFCASSLSGSSYEQYFGPGTRLTVT.

The chain joins TRBV6-2 or TRBV6-3 to TRBJ2-5; D possibly corresponds to TRBD2 (5 bases). Germline V gene lookup returns CDR1 MNHEY and CDR2 SVGEGT. V lost 5 bases, J lost 1 base, and 11 bases lay in between. CDR3 length: 14 residues. The CDR3 loop is CASSPPRGQETQYF. The CDR3 coding sequence is TGTGCCAGCAGTCCCCCTCGGGGCCAAGAGACCCAGTACTTC.

This chain connects TRBV18 to TRBJ2-2; D gene ambiguous. The CDR3 consists of 16 residues. Germline V gene sequence: CDR1 KGHSH, CDR2 LQKENI. V was shortened by 4 bases and J by 3 bases, with 15 bases between the two germline ends. CDR3 sequence: CASSLMDPTYTGELFF. The CDR3 DNA reads TGTGCCAGCTCACTTATGGACCCAACGTACACCGGGGAGCTGTTTTTT. The full variable domain, with the rest looked up from reference TRBV18 and TRBJ2-2, is NAGVMQNPRHLVRRRGQEARLRCSPMKGHSHVYWYRQLPEEGLKFMVYLQKENIIDESGMPKERFSAEFPKEGPSILRIQQVVRGDSAAYFCASSLMDPTYTGELFFGEGSRLTVL.

The rearrangement links TRBV5-1 to TRBJ1-2; maybe TRBD1 (5 bases). V gave up 6 bases and J gave up 2 bases, with 14 bases separating them. From germline, CDR1 is SGHRS and CDR2 YFSETQ. This CDR3 comprises 14 residues. For the CDR3, the DNA is TGCGCCAGCACCGCCGGGACGACGAACTATGGCTACACCTTC. Protein product: CASTAGTTNYGYTF.

The gene calls are TRBV11-2 and TRBJ2-5; 11 bases line up with TRBD2. The CDR3 runs 16 residues. In germline, CDR1 is SGHAT, CDR2 FQNNGV. The J segment lost 5 bases and the V segment lost 2 bases, leaving 7 bases of the junction unmatched. CDR3 in DNA: TGTGCCAGCAGCTTATTGGGACTAGCGGACGGGGAGACCCAGTACTTC. Protein sequence: CASSLLGLADGETQYF. The whole variable domain, filled in from reference TRBV11-2 and TRBJ2-5, reads EAGVAQSPRYKIIEKRQSVAFWCNPISGHATLYWYQQILGQGPKLLIQFQNNGVVDDSQLPKDRFSAERLKGVDSTLKIQPAKLEDSAVYLCASSLLGLADGETQYFGPGTRLLVL.

The CDR3 DNA reads TGTGCCAGCAGCGTAGAGAACGGCGGAAACACCATATATTTT. It specifies CASSVENGGNTIYF. The chain joins TRBV9 to TRBJ1-3; D remains ambiguous. Per the germline V gene, CDR1 is SGDLS and CDR2 is YYNGEE. The CDR3 runs 14 residues. V lost 0 bases and J 4 bases, leaving 8 bases between the germline ends.

The rearrangement uses TRBV6-9 and TRBJ2-5, with D possibly TRBD1 on 5 matching bases. V lost 7 bases to trimming and J lost 5 bases, with 11 bases between them. Germline loops: CDR1 MNHGY, CDR2 SVAAGI. This CDR3 spans 12 amino acids. In nucleotides, the CDR3 is TGTGCCAGCACAGGGTTAGGGGAGACCCAGTACTTC. Translating gives CASTGLGETQYF.

J is TRBJ2-1 and V is TRBV27; the match to TRBD2 covers 11 bases. Per the germline V gene, CDR1 is MNHEY and CDR2 is SMNVEV (reference sequence). Trimming at V came to 6 bases and at J to 1 base, leaving 5 bases not matched to a gene. The CDR3 totals 16 residues. CDR3 in DNA: TGTGCCAGCAGAGCGACTAGCGGGGAGTCCTACAATGAGCAGTTCTTC. This gives the protein CASRATSGESYNEQFF.

The V call is TRBV19, the J call TRBJ1-1, with TRBD1 identical over 9 bases. Germline-derived CDR1 and CDR2 are LNHDA and SQIVND (reference sequence). The CDR3 runs to 16 residues. Unmatched junction bases numbered 16, after V lost 7 bases and J lost 7 bases. The DNA of the CDR3 is TGTGCCAGTACCCAAACAGGGGGCGTTGAGGTTTATGAAGCTTTCTTT. Amino acids: CASTQTGGVEVYEAFF.

CDR3 DNA: TGTGCCAGTAGTAGAGTACGAGGGGGGGGAGATGAGACCCAGTACTTC. Its translation: CASSRVRGGGDETQYF. J is TRBJ2-5 and V is TRBV19; possible D gene TRBD2, 7 bases. This CDR3 comprises 16 residues. Germline assignment: CDR1 LNHDA and CDR2 SQIVND (reference sequence). V was cut by 4 bases and J by 5 bases, with 20 bases left in between.

This clone was recorded only once. This chain uses TRBV12-3 or TRBV12-4 with TRBJ1-2; D is uncertain. V shed 0 bases and J shed 1 base, with 3 bases lying between them. This CDR3 region has 13 residues. CDR3 nucleotides: TGTGCCAGCAGTTTAGCCAGTAACTATGGCTACACCTTC. This encodes CASSLASNYGYTF.

Notes on this clone: This sample includes further DNA sequences coding for the same CDR3. This chain connects TRBV7-6 to TRBJ1-1, with no clear D. Trimming removed 5 bases at V and 0 bases at J, with 7 bases between. In germline, CDR1 is SGHVS, CDR2 FNYEAQ. The CDR3 sequence is 13 residues long. Written as DNA, the CDR3 is TGTGCCAGCAGCGCGGACCTGAACACTGAAGCTTTCTTT. Translation: CASSADLNTEAFF.

This chain joins TRBV14 and TRBJ2-3; D is perhaps TRBD2 (5 bases). In germline, CDR1 is SGHDN, CDR2 FVKESK. V was clipped by 1 base and J by 0 bases, with 8 bases between them. The CDR3 totals 15 residues. The CDR3 DNA reads as TGTGCCAGCAGCCAAGGTCCGGGGAGCACAGATACGCAGTATTTT. This codes for CASSQGPGSTDTQYF.

V usage is TRBV5-1 and J usage is TRBJ1-1; no firm D call. This CDR3 spans 15 amino acids. Germline V gene lookup returns CDR1 SGHRS and CDR2 YFSETQ. Trimming removed 1 base at V and 2 bases at J, with 12 bases between. CDR3 DNA: TGCGCCAGCAGCTTGATAGACCCCGGCAACACTGAAGCTTTCTTT. Protein product: CASSLIDPGNTEAFF. Full variable domain (outside the CDR3, taken from reference TRBV5-1 and TRBJ1-1): KAGVTQTPRYLIKTRGQQVTLSCSPISGHRSVSWYQQTPGQGLQFLFEYFSETQRNKGNFPGRFSGRQFSNSRSEMNVSTLELGDSALYLCASSLIDPGNTEAFFGQGTRLTVV.

The chain has TRBV18 and TRBJ2-2, with TRBD2 identical over 11 bases. Per germline, CDR1 KGHSH and CDR2 LQKENI. The CDR3 spans 16 residues. The trim removed 3 bases at V and 6 bases at J, leaving 6 bases unmatched. CDR3 DNA sequence: TGTGCCAGCTCACCCCAGGGACTAGCGGCTTCCGGGGAGCTGTTTTTT. Protein: CASSPQGLAASGELFF.

The chain combines TRBV7-2 with TRBJ2-7; D uncertain. V was cut by 7 bases and J by 7 bases, with 14 bases left in between. Germline V gene data show CDR1 as SGHTA and CDR2 as FQGNSA. The CDR3 sequence is 12 residues long. The CDR3 coding sequence is TGTGCCAGCACCGAAAGGGCTGGGGAGCAGTACTTC. Translated, it gives CASTERAGEQYF.